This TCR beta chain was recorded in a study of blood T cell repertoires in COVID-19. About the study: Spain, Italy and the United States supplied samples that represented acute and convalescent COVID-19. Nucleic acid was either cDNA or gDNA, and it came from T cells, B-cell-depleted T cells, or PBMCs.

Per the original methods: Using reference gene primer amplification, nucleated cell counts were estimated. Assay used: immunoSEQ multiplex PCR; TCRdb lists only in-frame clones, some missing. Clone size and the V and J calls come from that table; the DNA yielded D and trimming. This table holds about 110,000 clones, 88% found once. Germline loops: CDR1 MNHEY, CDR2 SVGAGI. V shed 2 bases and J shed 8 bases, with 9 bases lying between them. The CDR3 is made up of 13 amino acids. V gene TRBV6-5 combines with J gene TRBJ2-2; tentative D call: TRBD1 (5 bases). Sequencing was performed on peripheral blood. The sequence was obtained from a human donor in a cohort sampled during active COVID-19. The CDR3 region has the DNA TGTGCCAGCAGTTACGACAGTTCTGGGGAGCTGTTTTTT. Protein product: CASSYDSSGELFF.